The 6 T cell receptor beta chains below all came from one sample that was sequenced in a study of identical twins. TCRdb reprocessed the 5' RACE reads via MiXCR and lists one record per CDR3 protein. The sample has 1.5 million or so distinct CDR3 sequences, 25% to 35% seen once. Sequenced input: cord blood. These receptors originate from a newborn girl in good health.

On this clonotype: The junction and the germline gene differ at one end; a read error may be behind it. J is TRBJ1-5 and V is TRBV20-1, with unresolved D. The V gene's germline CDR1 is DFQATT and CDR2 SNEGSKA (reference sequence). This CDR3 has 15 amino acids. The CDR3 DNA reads TGCAGTGCTGGAGAGTCGGGCCGCAGCAATCAGCCCCAGCATTTT. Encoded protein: CSAGESGRSNQPQHF.

This CDR3 is CASSPCGTSQETQYF. DNA for the CDR3: TGTGCCAGCAGTCCCTGTGGCACTAGTCAAGAGACCCAGTACTTC. The rearrangement links TRBV12-3 or TRBV12-4 to TRBJ2-5; possible D gene TRBD2, 5 bases. The CDR3 loop spans 15 amino acids. V was clipped by 5 bases and J by 2 bases, with 15 bases between them.

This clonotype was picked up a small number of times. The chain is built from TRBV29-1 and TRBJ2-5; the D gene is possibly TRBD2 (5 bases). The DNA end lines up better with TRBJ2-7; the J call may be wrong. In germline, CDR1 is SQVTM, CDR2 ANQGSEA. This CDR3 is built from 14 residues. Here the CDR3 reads CSVASERAGREQYF. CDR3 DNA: TGCAGCGTTGCGTCGGAGAGGGCTGGGCGCGAGCAGTACTTC.

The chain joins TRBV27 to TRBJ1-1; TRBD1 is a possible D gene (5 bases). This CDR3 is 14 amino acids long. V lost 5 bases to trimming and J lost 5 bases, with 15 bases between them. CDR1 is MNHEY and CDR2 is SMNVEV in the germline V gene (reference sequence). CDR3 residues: CASSRSLEGTEAFF. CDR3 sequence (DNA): TGTGCCAGCAGTCGCTCACTCGAGGGGACTGAAGCTTTCTTT.

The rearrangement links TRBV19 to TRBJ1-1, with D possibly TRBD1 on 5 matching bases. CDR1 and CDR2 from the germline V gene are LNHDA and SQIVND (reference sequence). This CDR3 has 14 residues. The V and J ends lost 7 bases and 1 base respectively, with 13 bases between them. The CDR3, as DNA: TGTGCCAGTAACGAGTTGGGGCAGAACACTGAAGCTTTCTTT. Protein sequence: CASNELGQNTEAFF.

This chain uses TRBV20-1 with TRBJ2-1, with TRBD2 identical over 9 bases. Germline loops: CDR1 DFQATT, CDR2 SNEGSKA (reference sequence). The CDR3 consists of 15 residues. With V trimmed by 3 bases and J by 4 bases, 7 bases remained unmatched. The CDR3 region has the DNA TGCAGTGCTAGCTCAGCGGGGGGAGATTACAATGAGCAGTTCTTC. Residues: CSASSAGGDYNEQFF.